This TCR beta chain is drawn from a study of T cell repertoires in cytomegalovirus infection. Overall study: Evidence of both CMV infection and a matching HLA type came from public TCR beta signatures.

Via MiXCR, TCRdb re-called the reads, giving one row per CDR3 protein. Of approximately 130,000 distinct CDR3 sequences in the sample, approximately 24% were seen once. This clonotype has ten or more counts. The antigen is not known. V lost 0 bases and J 4 bases, leaving 12 bases between the germline ends. The CDR3 length is 15 residues. CDR1 SEHNR and CDR2 FQNEAQ come from the germline V gene (reference sequence). Study findings and constraints: What dominated the ex vivo response were HLA-C-restricted CMV-specific TCR beta clonotypes.

This chain connects TRBV7-9 to TRBJ1-2; D is ambiguous. The clonotype was recovered from a human donor in good health (CMV status not recorded). Some clones in this sample may be carry-over from other donors' samples. Material: PBMCs, sequenced either directly or after in vitro stimulation (not recorded which). The CDR3 DNA follows: TGTGCCAGCAGCTTAGCGAGGATAGCCACCTATGGCTACACCTTC. Its protein product is CASSLARIATYGYTF.